This record concerns one T cell receptor beta chain sequence. The sample originates from a study of blood T cell repertoires in COVID-19. Study in general: PBMCs, B-cell-depleted T cells, or T cells provided the cDNA or gDNA that made up the material.

Trimming at V came to 6 bases and at J to 5 bases, leaving 10 bases not matched to a gene. The CDR3 is 14 amino acids. Germline V gives CDR1 SQVTM, CDR2 ANQGSEA. All enrollees were roughly 18 to 95 years old and from fewer than 30 US areas. What the recovered Cohort 3 donors had was two negative PCRs, clearance, or symptom resolution. Here immunoSEQ multiplex PCR was the method, and the copy in TCRdb shows in-frame clones only, minus some. The sample comprises about 280,000 clones, roughly 87% of which are singletons, and about 6% rests with the top ten. The material sequenced was PBMCs or T cells enriched from blood (not recorded which). The sequence was collected from a woman in her thirties or forties who had recovered from COVID-19. V and J are TRBV29-1 and TRBJ2-3; TRBD2 aligns across 8 bases. CDR3 bases: TGCAGCGTCAGGGATCTAGCGGGCCTAGATACGCAGTATTTT. This encodes CSVRDLAGLDTQYF.